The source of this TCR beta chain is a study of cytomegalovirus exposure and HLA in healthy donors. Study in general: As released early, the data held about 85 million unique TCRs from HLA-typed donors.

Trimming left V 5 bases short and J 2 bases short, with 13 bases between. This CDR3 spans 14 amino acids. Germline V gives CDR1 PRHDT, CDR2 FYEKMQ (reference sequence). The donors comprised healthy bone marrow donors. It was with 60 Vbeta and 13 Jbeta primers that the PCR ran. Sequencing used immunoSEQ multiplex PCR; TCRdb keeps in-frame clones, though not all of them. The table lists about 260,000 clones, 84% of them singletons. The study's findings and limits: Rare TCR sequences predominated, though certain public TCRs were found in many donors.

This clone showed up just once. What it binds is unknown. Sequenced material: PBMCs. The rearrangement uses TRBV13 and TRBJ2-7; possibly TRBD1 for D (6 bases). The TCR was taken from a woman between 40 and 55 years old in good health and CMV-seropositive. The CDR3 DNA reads TGTGCCAGCAGCCGGGACACCTTGCCCTACGAGCAGTACTTC. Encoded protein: CASSRDTLPYEQYF.